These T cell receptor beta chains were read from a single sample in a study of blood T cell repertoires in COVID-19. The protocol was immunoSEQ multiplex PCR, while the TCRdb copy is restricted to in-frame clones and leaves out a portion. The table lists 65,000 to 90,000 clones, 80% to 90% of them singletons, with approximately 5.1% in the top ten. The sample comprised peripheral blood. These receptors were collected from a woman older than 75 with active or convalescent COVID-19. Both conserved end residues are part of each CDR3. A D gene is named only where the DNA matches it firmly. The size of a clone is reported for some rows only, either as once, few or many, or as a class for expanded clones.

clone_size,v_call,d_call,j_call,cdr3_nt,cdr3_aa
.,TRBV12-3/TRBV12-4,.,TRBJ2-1,TGTGCCAGCGGGAGGTCTTACAATGAGCAGTTCTTC,CASGRSYNEQFF
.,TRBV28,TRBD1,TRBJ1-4,TGTGCCAGCAGTTCCCCCGGGACAGGGAGGACAAATGAAAAACTGTTTTTT,CASSSPGTGRTNEKLFF
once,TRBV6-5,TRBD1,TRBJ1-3,TGTGCCAGCAGCAATTTGGACAGGGGAAACACCATATATTTT,CASSNLDRGNTIYF
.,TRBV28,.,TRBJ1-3,TGTGCCAGCAGTTTGATCCGGGGAGACACCATATATTTT,CASSLIRGDTIYF
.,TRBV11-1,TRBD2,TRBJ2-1,TGTGCCAGCAGCCGGGGACTAGCGGGAGTTAATGAGCAGTTCTTC,CASSRGLAGVNEQFF
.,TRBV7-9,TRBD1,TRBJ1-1,TGTGCCAGCAGCGCGTACAGGGGGCCTGAAGCTTTCTTT,CASSAYRGPEAFF
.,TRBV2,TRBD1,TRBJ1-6,TGTGCCAGCAGTTGGATGGGACAGGGACATAATTCACCCCTCCACTTT,CASSWMGQGHNSPLHF
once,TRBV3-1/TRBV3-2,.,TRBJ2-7,TGTGCCAGCAGCCGACCCAGGGGCTGCGAGCAGTACTTC,CASSRPRGCEQYF
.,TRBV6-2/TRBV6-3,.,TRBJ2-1,TGTGCCAGCAGTTACTCGGGTCACGCGGCCTCCTCCTACAATGAGCAGTTCTTC,CASSYSGHAASSYNEQFF
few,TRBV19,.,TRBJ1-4,TGTGCCAGTAGGCGATCCGGTACAACTAATGAAAAACTGTTTTTT,CASRRSGTTNEKLFF
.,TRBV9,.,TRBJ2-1,TGTGCCAGCAGCGTAGTTGGGGGGGCCGCCTCCAATGAGCAGTTCTTC,CASSVVGGAASNEQFF
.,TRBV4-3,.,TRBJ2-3,TGCGCCAGCAGCCAAGGCGTTAGCACAGATACGCAGTATTTT,CASSQGVSTDTQYF
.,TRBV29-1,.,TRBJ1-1,TGCAGCGTCGCCCAGGGGAACACTGAAGCTTTCTTT,CSVAQGNTEAFF
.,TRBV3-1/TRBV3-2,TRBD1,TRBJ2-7,TGTGCCAGCAGCCAAGATAAGTTGGACAGGGTCCACGAGCAGTACTTC,CASSQDKLDRVHEQYF
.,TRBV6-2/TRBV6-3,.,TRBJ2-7,TGTGCCAGCAGTTACCCGACTCGTAGCGCTAGCTCCTACGAGCAGTACTTC,CASSYPTRSASSYEQYF
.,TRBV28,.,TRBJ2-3,TGTGCCAGCAGTTCCACACGGAGGGTAGGGGCGGATACGCAGTATTTT,CASSSTRRVGADTQYF
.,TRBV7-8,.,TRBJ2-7,TGTGCCAGCAGCTCCAGCGGGTCACACTACGAGCAGTACTTC,CASSSSGSHYEQYF
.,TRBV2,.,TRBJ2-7,TGTGCCAGCAGTATGGACAGCTCTACCTACGAGCAGTACTTC,CASSMDSSTYEQYF
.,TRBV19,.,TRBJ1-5,TGTGCCAGTAGTGCACAGGGCCGCACCCTGAGTAATCAGCCCCAGCATTTT,CASSAQGRTLSNQPQHF
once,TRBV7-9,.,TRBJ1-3,TGTGCCAGCAGCTTATTTGAGGTGATCTCTGGAAACACCATATATTTT,CASSLFEVISGNTIYF
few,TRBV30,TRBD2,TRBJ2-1,TGTGCCTGGAGGCAGGCTAGCGGGGGTTATGAGCAGTTCTTC,CAWRQASGGYEQFF
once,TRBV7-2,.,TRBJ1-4,TGTGCCAGCAGCTCGGCCAGGGGAAAGACAGAAAAACTGTTTTTT,CASSSARGKTEKLFF
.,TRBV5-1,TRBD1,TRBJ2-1,TGCGCCAGCAGCCAAGGGACAGCCGCCTACAATGAGCAGTTCTTC,CASSQGTAAYNEQFF
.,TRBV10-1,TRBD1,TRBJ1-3,TGCGCCAGCAGCGCGGGACAGCCCCTTTCTGGAAACACCATATATTTT,CASSAGQPLSGNTIYF
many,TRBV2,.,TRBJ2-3,TGTGCCAGCAGTGCCCCACTAGAGACAGATACGCAGTATTTT,CASSAPLETDTQYF
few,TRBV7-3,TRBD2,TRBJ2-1,TGTGCCAGCAGCTCACCTAGCGGGGGGCAGTTCTTC,CASSSPSGGQFF
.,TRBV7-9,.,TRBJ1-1,TGTGCCAGCAGCCGAGGGGAGGCTGAAGCTTTCTTT,CASSRGEAEAFF
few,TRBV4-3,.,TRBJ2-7,TGCGCCAGCAGCCAGTTGGGTTGGGGCAGCTCCTACGAGCAGTACTTC,CASSQLGWGSSYEQYF
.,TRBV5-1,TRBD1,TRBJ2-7,TGCGCCAGCAGCCTCGGACAGGGAGACGAGCAGTACTTC,CASSLGQGDEQYF
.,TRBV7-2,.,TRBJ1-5,TGTGCCAGCAGCCCGCAGGGGTACAATCAGCCCCAGCATTTT,CASSPQGYNQPQHF
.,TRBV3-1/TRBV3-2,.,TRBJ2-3,TGTGCCAGCAGCCAAGATGTCGGACTACGTACGCAGTATTTT,CASSQDVGLRTQYF
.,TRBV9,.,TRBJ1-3,TGTGCCAGCAGCGTAGAACACGGAAACACCATATATTTT,CASSVEHGNTIYF
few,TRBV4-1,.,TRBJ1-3,TGCGCCAGCAGCCAAACAGTCCTGAGCTCTGGAAACACCATATATTTT,CASSQTVLSSGNTIYF
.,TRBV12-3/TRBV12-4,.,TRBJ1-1,TGTGCCAGCATCGGACAGATAGACACTGAAGCTTTCTTT,CASIGQIDTEAFF
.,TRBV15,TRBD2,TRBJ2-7,TGTGCCACCAACACCGGGGGGGCGAAGGAGCAGTACTTC,CATNTGGAKEQYF
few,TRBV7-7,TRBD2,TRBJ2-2,TGTGCCAGCAGCTCAGGGACTAGCCCGAACACCGGGGAGCTGTTTTTT,CASSSGTSPNTGELFF
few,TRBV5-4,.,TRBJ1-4,TGTGCCAGCAGCCTCTTTGCCCAGGAAAAACTGTTTTTT,CASSLFAQEKLFF
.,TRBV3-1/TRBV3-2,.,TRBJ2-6,TGTGCCAGCAGCCAAGCCCAGGGCGGGGCCAACGTCCTGACTTTC,CASSQAQGGANVLTF
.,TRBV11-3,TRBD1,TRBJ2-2,TGTGCCAGCAGCCGGGGACAGGGGAACACCGGGGAGCTGTTTTTT,CASSRGQGNTGELFF
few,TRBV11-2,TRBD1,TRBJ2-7,TGTGCCAGCAGCTTCCTGGACAGGGAGATCCACGAGCAGTACTTC,CASSFLDREIHEQYF